The present TCR beta chain was sequenced within a study of blood T cells in healthy people across ages (dated by TCRdb to the mid-2010s). Broadly, across the study: In model experiments, roughly one uniquely barcoded TCR beta cDNA molecule per two T cells was captured by template switching. To track age-related changes in TCR beta repertoire diversity, the study relied on deep sequencing normalized with unique cDNA molecular identifiers. Four age groups were formed from the donors: young (average roughly 15 years), middle-aged (approximately 41), aged (approximately 60) and long-lived (about 80). To avoid experimental bias, donors of different ages were spread randomly across the sequencing lanes. For two donors (one aged 18 to 29 and one aged 80 or older), the study analyzed two additional independent replicas of 1 million unique cDNA reads from the same blood draw. On the study overall, not on this receptor specifically: As age increased, observed TCR beta diversity per million T cells dropped in a roughly linear way, and a significant reduction was already evident by age roughly 36. A strong correlation was found between observed TCR beta diversity and the percentage of naive T cells measured by flow cytometry. Since profiling was done on bulk unsorted PBMCs, naive and antigen-experienced compartments could not be conclusively compared. Estimates of total diversity from one million sequenced T cells were regarded as lower bounds and underestimates. Because donor CMV infection status was unknown, age-related changes in expanded clonotypes were potentially confounded. Compared with the aged group, the long-lived group had more naive CD4+ T cells, fewer expanded clones and increased TCR diversity, suggesting age selection.

The germline V gene supplies CDR1 SGHTA and CDR2 FQGNSA. At the junction V is shortened by 2 bases and J by 2 bases, with 8 bases in between. Including cysteine and phenylalanine, the CDR3 has 14 amino acids. Just the 42-base CDR3 DNA is kept, in frame starting at base 1. Libraries were prepared through 5' RACE. The instrument was an Illumina HiSeq 2500. A second PCR of roughly 7 to 11 cycles was performed with a sample-barcoded 5' primer and a J-beta primer mix. A unique molecular identifier was introduced onto each TCR beta cDNA molecule by a template-switch 5' adaptor carrying 12 random nucleotides. At least 2.5 million CDR3-containing paired-end reads were obtained from each sample. The Mint cDNA synthesis kit, primed by a TRBC-specific oligonucleotide, was used to synthesize first-strand cDNA from all RNA. All cDNA was treated with uracil-DNA glycosylase and then went through a first 18-cycle PCR with the universal primers M1SS and BC2_uni_R. In the authors' own workflow: Normalization of each sample was performed by random selection of 1 million high-quality reads, each carrying a distinct molecular identifier. Instead of being binned into consensus sequences, reads that shared molecular identifiers were thrown out. MiTCR, run with a Q25 quality threshold and the strictest error-elimination algorithm, handled CDR3 identification, clonotype clustering and error correction. A nonparametric unseen species model using Euler transformation provided a lower-bound estimate of total TCR beta diversity. Clones were called with MiXCR by TCRdb after fastp trimmed the public reads at Q25, and only in-frame beta chains were retained. Each CDR3 protein gets just one entry, which takes the most common genes and DNA from the rows behind it. The V and J calls follow TCRdb's processing rather than the paper's. This sample is represented by roughly 730,000 distinct CDR3 sequences; approximately 53% of them were singletons. The ten largest clonotypes hold roughly 26% of the sample.

This clonotype has a handful of counts. Its specific antigen is unknown. Qualities for individual bases were not recorded, and no much larger clone is one base off. The donors were a few dozen Caucasian individuals from Russia, aged roughly 6 to 100 years, who were systemically healthy. Approximately 11 milliliters of peripheral blood were drawn from each donor into EDTA-treated Vacutainer tubes. PBMCs were isolated by Ficoll-Paque density-gradient centrifugation, with at least 6.5 million obtained per sample. Total RNA was extracted from PBMCs with Trizol reagent, with at least 5 micrograms obtained per sample. Naive CD45RAhigh/CD27high T cell percentages were measured by flow cytometry on a PBMC aliquot from every donor.

The source is a man in his forties in good health. The sequence links TRBV7-2 to TRBJ2-3; a weak D assignment points to TRBD2 (5 bases agree). Sequenced material: blood. The CDR3 region: CASSLLAYTDTQYF. The DNA is TGTGCCAGCAGCTTACTAGCTTACACAGATACGCAGTATTTT.